This TCR beta chain was recorded in a study of memory CD4+ T cells and cytomegalovirus serostatus (dated by TCRdb to the late 2010s). About the full investigation: The cohort comprised around 35 healthy Belgian adults, 9 CMV seropositive and some 24 CMV seronegative. CD4+ memory TCRbeta repertoires of a Belgian cohort with known cytomegalovirus serostatus were sequenced in order to replicate a published TCR-based CMV serostatus classifier.

Single viable CD3+CD4+CD8-CD45RO+ cells were sorted as memory CD4+ T cells on a FACSAria II. CMV serostatus was assessed using a Roche Elecsys assay, by which serum IgG against CMV pp150, pp28, p38 and p52 was detected. Once the samples were thawed, total CD4+ T cells were enriched through positive selection using CD4 magnetic microbeads. The samples came from a different study that was designed specifically to examine the CD4+ T cell memory repertoire. Peripheral blood mononuclear cells were isolated and cryopreserved according to standard operating procedures, and serum was stored at -80 degrees C. The staining used CD3-PerCP (BW264/56), CD4-APC (RPA-T4), CD45RO-PE (UCHT1) and CD8-Pacific Orange (3B5) antibodies, and Sytox blue was used to exclude non-viable cells. The Quick-DNA Microprep Kit was used to extract genomic DNA from the sorted cells. Amplification of TCRbeta DNA was done with the immunoSEQ hsTCRbeta kit, following the protocol from the manufacturer. An Illumina MiSeq instrument was used to sequence the TCRbeta libraries. Per the source publication's procedure: Once out-of-frame sequences had been removed, millions of distinct TCRbeta sequences were left, which works out to an average of roughly 72,000 per individual. Each individual was scored by the count of around 160 previously reported CMV-associated TCRbeta sequences and the total productive distinct TCRbeta count. A beta-binomial model was reimplemented in Python, and scikit-learn random forests with default parameters were trained on US cohort data. On the Belgian cohort, classifier performance was reported as the median AUC, along with percentile confidence intervals, across 10,000 bootstrap iterations. This is the immuneACCESS table as TCRdb keeps it, with only in-frame sequences that have V and J called. A part of the clones is gone; compared with another copy, unresolved V genes explain less than half, and the rest is unexplained. The DNA gave D and trimming, while V, J and clone size come from that table. For this sample there are roughly 67,000 clones; more than 75% appear just once. About 4.7% of the sample goes to the ten largest clones.

Results and caveats for the whole study, not just this receptor: Of roughly 170 previously reported CMV-associated TCRbeta sequences, about 68 appeared in the CD4+ memory repertoires, each in one to five individuals. For predicting CMV serostatus, the median bootstrapped AUC was about 0.95 using the original framework and around 0.91 using a US-trained random forest. The results were read as suggesting that the CMV-associated TCR signature is, for the most part, present in the CD4+ memory repertoire. A median bootstrapped AUC of almost 0.96 with a 95% CI of 0.76-1.00 was achieved on the Belgian cohort by the original-framework classifier. Only CD4+CD45RO+ memory cells were sequenced, unlike the original study, which covered naive and memory CD4+ and CD8+ populations.

About this clone: This clone's antigen is unknown. Qualities for individual bases were not recorded, and no much larger clone is one base off.

Sequences MDHEN (CDR1) and SYDVKM (CDR2) are obtained from the germline V gene. The CDR3 goes from the cysteine to the phenylalanine over 15 residues. The DNA shown is the 45-base CDR3, in frame from base 1. Ends trimmed: V by 6 bases, J by 4 bases; bases unmatched to a gene: 11. Sequencing was done on a sample of memory CD4+ T cells from blood. The receptor comes from an adult in good health and CMV-seropositive. This sequence uses TRBV28 and TRBJ1-1, and 7 junctional nucleotides match TRBD1. In nucleotides, the sequence is TGTGCCAGCAGCATATCTGACAGGGATAGCACTGAAGCTTTCTTT. Translation gives CASSISDRDSTEAFF.